The 25 T cell receptor beta chains listed next were all sequenced from one sample in a study of CD8+ T cells in alopecia areata. Treatment here: oral pan-JAK inhibitor, 5-10 mg twice daily. RNA was isolated and reverse transcribed to cDNA, the sequencing template. The method was immunoSEQ multiplex PCR; TCRdb's version includes in-frame clones alone and lacks a portion of them. The data contain about 42,000 clones, about 71% of them singletons. This specimen was CD8+ T cells sorted from blood, taken at week 4, from a patient treated with tofacitinib. These receptors all come from a human donor with alopecia areata.

About this clone: Other DNA sequences from this sample encode an identical CDR3 as well. The gene calls are TRBV30 and TRBJ2-7; a possible D gene is TRBD1 (6 bases). CDR3 size: 14 residues. V shed 2 bases and J shed 1 base, with 12 bases lying between them. Germline CDR1 GTSNPN, CDR2 SVGIG (reference sequence). The CDR3: CAWSLGAGSYEQYF. The CDR3 nucleotides read TGTGCCTGGAGTCTGGGGGCTGGATCCTACGAGCAGTACTTC.

The chain uses TRBV29-1 and TRBJ2-3; D tentatively reads TRBD1 or TRBD2 (5 bases each). The CDR3 consists of 12 residues. Germline V gene data show CDR1 as SQVTM and CDR2 as ANQGSEA. The V end lost 5 bases, the J end lost 2 bases, and 8 bases lay between the germline ends. CDR3 protein: CSVWGSTDTQYF. The CDR3 bases are TGCAGCGTTTGGGGGTCCACAGATACGCAGTATTTT.

This clone showed up many times. The rearrangement joins TRBV14 to TRBJ2-1, with a possible D match to TRBD2 (6 bases). Germline V gives CDR1 SGHDN, CDR2 FVKESK. With 4 bases removed from V and 0 bases from J, the gap between germline ends came to 19 bases. The CDR3 extends over 18 amino acids. CDR3 DNA sequence: TGTGCCAGCAGCCCCACTTACACCCCCGGGGGCTCCTACAATGAGCAGTTCTTC. This gives the protein CASSPTYTPGGSYNEQFF.

This sequence joins TRBV6-5 and TRBJ2-3; D unclear. Trimming left V 5 bases short and J 3 bases short, with 12 bases between. CDR3 length: 14 residues. Per germline, CDR1 MNHEY and CDR2 SVGAGI. CDR3 DNA: TGTGCCAGCAGTCCCTCGGGCGGAACAGATACGCAGTATTTT. Amino acids: CASSPSGGTDTQYF.

The V and J genes are TRBV29-1 and TRBJ2-7; the D is unclear. This CDR3 region has 13 residues. V was clipped by 4 bases and J by 4 bases, with 14 bases between them. The germline V gene encodes CDR1 SQVTM and CDR2 ANQGSEA. The CDR3, as DNA: TGCAGCGTTGTAGTAGGCTCGAGTTACGAGCAGTACTTC. It translates to CSVVVGSSYEQYF.

The genes are TRBV29-1 and TRBJ2-5; D not certain. Trimming shortened V by 6 bases and J by 5 bases, and 7 bases separated the two germline ends. Looked up from germline, CDR1 is SQVTM and CDR2 is ANQGSEA. CDR3 length: 10 residues. In DNA form, the CDR3 reads TGCAGCGTCCCCGGGGAGACCCAGTACTTC. It translates to CSVPGETQYF.

The rearrangement uses TRBV30 and TRBJ1-1; TRBD1 might be the D (5 bases). V gave up 5 bases and J gave up 5 bases, with 12 bases separating them. CDR3 length: 12 amino acids. Germline CDR1 reads GTSNPN; CDR2 reads SVGIG (reference sequence). CDR3 residues: CAWSRGPTEAFF. The CDR3 DNA reads as TGTGCCTGGTCTAGGGGTCCGACTGAAGCTTTCTTT.

In nucleotides, the CDR3 is TGCAGCGGGTGGACAGGCCAGGACTATGGCTACACCTTC. Its translation is CSGWTGQDYGYTF. The chain combines TRBV29-1 with TRBJ1-2, with 7 bases matching TRBD1. With 7 bases clipped from V and 3 bases from J, the junction kept 8 bases outside the gene matches. Germline CDR1 reads SQVTM; CDR2 reads ANQGSEA. The CDR3 spans 13 residues.

This clone has only a few counts. This CDR3 is CSVESTGPHYEQYF. CDR3 nucleotide sequence: TGCAGCGTTGAGTCGACAGGCCCCCACTACGAGCAGTACTTC. The chain uses TRBV29-1 and TRBJ2-7; perhaps TRBD1 as D (6 bases). Trimming cost V 3 bases and J 3 bases, with 15 bases left between them. Germline V CDR1 and CDR2: SQVTM, ANQGSEA. This CDR3 comprises 14 residues.

This clone was detected only a few times. The chain carries TRBV7-9 and TRBJ2-1; D may match TRBD1 or TRBD2 (5 bases each). V dropped 5 bases and J dropped 15 bases, with 17 bases sitting between them. The CDR3 extends over 12 amino acids. Looked up from germline, CDR1 is SEHNR and CDR2 is FQNEAQ (reference sequence). The CDR3 bases are TGTGCCAGCAGCGACAGTCTCTCAGAGGGGTTCTTC. The encoded protein is CASSDSLSEGFF.

The chain couples TRBV29-1 to TRBJ2-7, with TRBD2 identical over 7 bases. The CDR3 totals 13 residues. Germline V gene lookup returns CDR1 SQVTM and CDR2 ANQGSEA. V shed 3 bases and J 5 bases; nucleotides not matched to a gene: 7. DNA for the CDR3: TGCAGCGTTGACGGGGGGTGGGCGAACGAGCAGTACTTC. Translating gives CSVDGGWANEQYF.

This clone was counted a single time. CDR3 in DNA: TGCGCCAGCAGCCAAGTCACCTTCAATGAGCAGTTCTTC. Amino acid sequence: CASSQVTFNEQFF. This chain joins TRBV4-3 and TRBJ2-1, with D unclear. This CDR3 has 13 residues. Germline loops: CDR1 LGHNA, CDR2 YSLEER. Deletions cut 1 base from V and 6 bases from J, with 7 bases between.

The J gene is TRBJ2-3, the V gene TRBV27, with D uncertain. Trimming took 5 bases from V and 3 from J, leaving 12 bases between them. Germline V gene sequence: CDR1 MNHEY, CDR2 SMNVEV (reference sequence). The CDR3 consists of 14 residues. In nucleotides, the CDR3 is TGTGCCAGCAGTCCCTTAACTCCGACAGATACGCAGTATTTT. The encoded protein is CASSPLTPTDTQYF.

The chain joins TRBV9 to TRBJ1-1; D is unresolved. Per the germline V gene, CDR1 is SGDLS and CDR2 is YYNGEE. The length of the CDR3 is 14 residues. V dropped 3 bases and J dropped 2 bases, with 11 bases sitting between them. CDR3 residues: CASSESLRNTEAFF. DNA of the CDR3: TGTGCCAGCAGCGAATCCTTGCGAAACACTGAAGCTTTCTTT.

The chain is built from TRBV7-9 and TRBJ2-3; D not resolved. The CDR3 totals 17 residues. Germline lookup yields CDR1 SEHNR and CDR2 FQNEAQ (reference sequence). The ends were cut back, 1 base at V and 0 bases at J, with 14 bases in the middle. This chain's CDR3 is CASSLGDDSSSTDTQYF. For the CDR3, the DNA is TGTGCCAGCAGCTTAGGTGACGACTCCTCTAGCACAGATACGCAGTATTTT.

The chain employs TRBV5-6 and TRBJ2-1; D might be TRBD1 or TRBD2, each matching 5 bases. Germline CDR1 SGHDT, CDR2 YYEEEE. V lost 2 bases and J 4 bases, leaving 13 bases between the germline ends. CDR3 size: 15 residues. This chain's CDR3 is CASSFWGPGYNEQFF. The CDR3 DNA sequence: TGTGCCAGCAGCTTCTGGGGCCCGGGGTACAATGAGCAGTTCTTC.

This rearrangement joins TRBV6-1 to TRBJ2-7; D might be TRBD2 (6 bases). CDR3 length equals 18 residues. Trimming pared 2 bases from V and 2 bases from J, leaving 22 bases between. Germline V gene data show CDR1 as MNHNS and CDR2 as SASEGT. CDR3 coding DNA: TGTGCCAGCAGTGAATCAACGCCTTCTGCCGGGGGACCCTACGAGCAGTACTTC. Amino acid sequence: CASSESTPSAGGPYEQYF.

The chain uses TRBV4-3 and TRBJ1-6; D is perhaps TRBD1 (6 bases). The CDR3 loop spans 18 amino acids. Germline CDR1 and CDR2: LGHNA and YSLEER. V dropped 1 base and J dropped 9 bases, with 22 bases sitting between them. Written as DNA, the CDR3 is TGCGCCAGCAGCCAAGCTAGCCCTCTAGGGGGGTTAGGTTCACCCCTCCACTTT. Encoded protein: CASSQASPLGGLGSPLHF.

This rearrangement joins TRBV25-1 to TRBJ2-3, with D unclear. The germline V gene encodes CDR1 MGHDK and CDR2 SYGVNS. The CDR3 covers 12 residues. Trimming left V 5 bases short and J 1 base short, with 4 bases between. The CDR3, as DNA: TGTGCCAGCAGTATCGGCACAGATACGCAGTATTTT. It translates to CASSIGTDTQYF.

The chain has TRBV4-2 and TRBJ2-3; 16 nucleotides line up with TRBD2. Trimming took 5 bases from V and 4 from J; bases not matched to a gene: 9. This CDR3 is 18 amino acids long. Germline lookup yields CDR1 LGHNA and CDR2 YNFKEQ. The CDR3 DNA follows: TGTGCCAGCAGCGGAGATCCCGGGACTAGCGGGGGGGCAGATACGCAGTATTTT. Translation: CASSGDPGTSGGADTQYF.

This chain joins TRBV29-1 and TRBJ1-2; D is ambiguous. Trimming stripped 1 base from V and 1 base from J, with 4 bases between. The germline gives CDR1 SQVTM, CDR2 ANQGSEA. The CDR3 has 12 residues. The CDR3 DNA follows: TGCAGCGTTGAAGGCGATAACTATGGCTACACCTTC. Translating gives CSVEGDNYGYTF.

This chain joins TRBV5-1 and TRBJ2-1; the D gene is possibly TRBD2 (5 bases). Germline V gene lookup returns CDR1 SGHRS and CDR2 YFSETQ. The CDR3 is 15 amino acids. With 2 bases removed from V and 3 bases from J, the gap between germline ends came to 12 bases. The DNA of the CDR3 is TGCGCCAGCAGCTTACAGCGGTTTCTCTACAATGAGCAGTTCTTC. Its translation is CASSLQRFLYNEQFF.

V and J are TRBV2 and TRBJ2-7; 10 bases agree with TRBD2. J was trimmed by 2 bases and V by 7 bases; bases with no gene match: 11. Germline values: CDR1 SNHLY, CDR2 FYNNEI. The CDR3 has 16 residues. The CDR3, as DNA: TGTGCCAGCACAAGGGAGCGGACTAGCGGACCCTACGAGCAGTACTTC. Amino acid sequence: CASTRERTSGPYEQYF. Full variable domain (missing parts from reference TRBV2 and TRBJ2-7): EPEVTQTPSHQVTQMGQEVILRCVPISNHLYFYWYRQILGQKVEFLVSFYNNEISEKSEIFDDQFSVERPDGSNFTLKIRSTKLEDSAMYFCASTRERTSGPYEQYFGPGTRLTVT.

The genes are TRBV10-3 and TRBJ2-3; 7 bases match TRBD1. CDR1 is ENHRY and CDR2 is SYGVKD in the germline V gene. The J segment lost 6 bases and the V segment lost 3 bases, leaving 6 bases of the junction unmatched. The CDR3 loop spans 14 amino acids. CDR3 amino acids: CAISEPGQADTQYF. The CDR3 region has the DNA TGTGCCATCAGTGAACCTGGACAGGCTGATACGCAGTATTTT.

The rearrangement joins TRBV5-4 to TRBJ1-1; no definite D call. The germline V gene has CDR1 SGHNT and CDR2 YYREEE (reference sequence). The ends were cut back, 2 bases at V and 1 base at J, with 3 bases in the middle. The CDR3 has 12 residues. This CDR3 reads CASSLKNTEAFF. In DNA, the CDR3 is TGTGCCAGCAGCTTAAAGAACACTGAAGCTTTCTTT.